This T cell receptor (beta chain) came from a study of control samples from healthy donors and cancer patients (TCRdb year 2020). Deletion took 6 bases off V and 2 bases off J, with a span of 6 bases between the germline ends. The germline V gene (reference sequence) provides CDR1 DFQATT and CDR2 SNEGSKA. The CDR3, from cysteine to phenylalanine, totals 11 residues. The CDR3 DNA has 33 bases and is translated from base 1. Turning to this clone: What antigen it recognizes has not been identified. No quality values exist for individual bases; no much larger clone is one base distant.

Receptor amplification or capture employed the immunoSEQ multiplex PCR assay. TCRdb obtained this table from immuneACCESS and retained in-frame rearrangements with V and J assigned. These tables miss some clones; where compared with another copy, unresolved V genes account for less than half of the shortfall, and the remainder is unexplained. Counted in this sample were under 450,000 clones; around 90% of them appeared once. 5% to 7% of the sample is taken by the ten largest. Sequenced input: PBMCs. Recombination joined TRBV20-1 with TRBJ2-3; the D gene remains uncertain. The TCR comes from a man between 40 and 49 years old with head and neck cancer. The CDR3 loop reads CSARYTDTQYF. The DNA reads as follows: TGCAGTGCCCGATACACAGATACGCAGTATTTT.